A selection of T cell receptor beta chains follows, all from one sample in a study of T cell repertoires and HLA-DP antigens. Using immunoSEQ multiplex PCR, the repertoire was profiled, and TCRdb retains in-frame clones only, with some absent. The sample shows fewer than 95,000 clones, roughly 86% of them seen only once. These TCRs' antigens remain unknown. The sequenced sample was CD4+ T cells from PBMCs. Every receptor here comes from a man aged 45 to 65 in good health and CMV-seronegative. The CDR3 runs from the conserved cysteine through the conserved F or W. The D gene is left open where the match is weak. Rows give clone size only sometimes, using once, few, many, or a class for an expanded clone.

d_gene,v_gene,j_gene,abundance,CDR3aa,CDR3nt
TRBD1,TRBV30,TRBJ2-4,.,CAWSSGTGARVVNIQYF,TGTGCCTGGAGCTCCGGGACAGGGGCCCGGGTGGTAAACATTCAGTACTTC
TRBD2,TRBV7-6,TRBJ2-7,.,CASSLGRPGGTSYEQYF,TGTGCCAGCAGCTTAGGCCGCCCCGGGGGGACCTCCTACGAGCAGTACTTC
.,TRBV5-1,TRBJ2-2,.,CASSLVGGPNTGELFF,TGCGCCAGCAGCTTGGTTGGGGGGCCGAACACCGGGGAGCTGTTTTTT
TRBD1,TRBV5-5,TRBJ1-2,.,CASKPGQGNYGYTF,TGTGCCAGTAAACCGGGACAGGGGAACTATGGCTACACCTTC
.,TRBV9,TRBJ2-3,.,CASSQRLDDTQYF,TGTGCCAGCAGCCAACGACTAGATGATACGCAGTATTTT
TRBD1,TRBV5-1,TRBJ1-1,.,CASRPSRQGARWNTEAFF,TGCGCCAGCAGACCGTCACGACAGGGGGCGAGGTGGAACACTGAAGCTTTCTTT
.,TRBV4-3,TRBJ1-6,.,CASSLQGDPGSPLHF,TGCGCCAGCAGCTTACAAGGGGACCCGGGGTCACCCCTCCACTTT
.,TRBV7-9,TRBJ2-5,.,CASSLGSVRETQYF,TGTGCCAGCAGCTTAGGGTCCGTACGAGAGACCCAGTACTTC
.,TRBV7-8,TRBJ1-4,few,CASSLGRQNEKLFF,TGTGCCAGCAGCTTAGGCCGTCAAAATGAAAAACTGTTTTTT
.,TRBV5-1,TRBJ1-1,.,CASSWTELNTEAFF,TGCGCCAGCAGCTGGACAGAATTGAACACTGAAGCTTTCTTT
.,TRBV7-2,TRBJ1-1,.,CASSLEWPEAFF,TGTGCCAGCAGCTTAGAGTGGCCTGAAGCTTTCTTT
TRBD1,TRBV27,TRBJ1-1,.,CASSLSQGARGAFF,TGTGCCAGCAGTTTATCGCAGGGGGCGCGGGGAGCTTTCTTT
TRBD1,TRBV2,TRBJ2-1,once,CASLSGQGYNEQFF,TGTGCCAGCCTATCGGGACAGGGTTACAATGAGCAGTTCTTC
.,TRBV2,TRBJ1-4,.,CASSGPGGEKLFF,TGTGCCAGCAGTGGACCAGGAGGAGAAAAACTGTTTTTT
.,TRBV7-6,TRBJ1-1,once,CASSLKRYTEAFF,TGTGCCAGCAGCTTAAAAAGGTACACTGAAGCTTTCTTT
.,TRBV5-6,TRBJ2-2,.,CASTIRPEGGELFF,TGTGCCAGCACCATACGTCCGGAGGGCGGGGAGCTGTTTTTT
TRBD1,TRBV6-6,TRBJ1-3,.,CASSYSKGAAGNTIYF,TGTGCCAGCAGTTACTCGAAGGGGGCGGCTGGAAACACCATATATTTT